This TCR beta chain comes out of a study of T cells in Graves' hyperthyroidism and ophthalmopathy. Across the study: It was at initial diagnosis, before any treatment, that peripheral blood was collected.

This clonotype has a count of ten or more. Its antigen is unknown. The germline V gene has CDR1 SGHNT and CDR2 YENEEA. The CDR3 totals 16 residues. Trimming pared 1 base from V and 14 bases from J, leaving 21 bases between. Template material for amplifying TCR beta CDR3 regions consisted of RNA transcripts. When the TCR CDR3 underwent first-round RT-PCR, the HTBI primer set was used. TCRdb re-called the multiplex PCR reads with MiXCR, one entry per CDR3 protein. The sample yields 600,000 or so distinct CDR3 sequences, 12% to 15% seen once. General observations from the study: Among thyroid clonotypes expanded above 0.001, most also appeared in blood.

The chain is built from TRBV11-3 and TRBJ1-6; D not resolved. Sequencing used blood. The receptor's source is a woman aged 18-29 years with Graves' ophthalmopathy. The CDR3 DNA is TGTGCCAGCAGCTTAGGGTTGGACCGATACATTGAAACCCTCCACTTT. This sequence encodes CASSLGLDRYIETLHF.